One sample yielded the 19 T cell receptor beta chains listed below, sequenced in a study of T cell repertoires in cytomegalovirus infection. For these TCRs, the target antigens are not known. From the reads, TCRdb called clonotypes with MiXCR, one entry per CDR3 protein. The sample carries hundreds of thousands of distinct CDR3 sequences, 25% to 35% recorded once. This specimen consisted of cultured PBMCs, obtained from culture after CMV antigen stimulation. These receptor sequences come from a human donor in good health (CMV status not recorded). Some clones in this sample may be carry-over from other donors' samples.

The CDR3 DNA reads as TGTGCCAGCAGCTTAATGCAGGTACCAGATACGCAGTATTTT. It encodes CASSLMQVPDTQYF. V is TRBV7-3 and J is TRBJ2-3; no clear D. The V and J ends lost 1 base and 4 bases respectively, with 9 bases between them. The CDR3 extends over 14 amino acids. Germline V gene sequence: CDR1 SGHTA, CDR2 FQGTGA.

The rearrangement joins TRBV7-9 to TRBJ1-1; D remains unclear. CDR3 size: 14 residues. V lost 3 bases and J lost 0, with 8 bases in between. CDR1 and CDR2 from the germline V gene are SEHNR and FQNEAQ (reference sequence). The CDR3 sequence is CASSFRELNTEAFF. CDR3 DNA: TGTGCCAGCAGCTTTCGGGAGCTGAACACTGAAGCTTTCTTT.

The sample holds a few counts of this clonotype. The chain is built from TRBV28 and TRBJ2-5, with D uncertain. The CDR3 sequence is 14 residues long. Germline V lookup: CDR1 MDHEN, CDR2 SYDVKM. With 4 bases removed from V and 7 bases from J, the gap between germline ends came to 16 bases. The DNA for the CDR3 is TGTGCCAGCAGTTCACCCGGGCCTAAAGGGACCCAGTACTTC. Protein sequence: CASSSPGPKGTQYF.

This clonotype was seen a few times. This chain connects TRBV7-2 to TRBJ1-1; D is undetermined. Looked up from germline, CDR1 is SGHTA and CDR2 is FQGNSA. Trimming pared 5 bases from V and 6 bases from J, leaving 16 bases between. CDR3 size: 14 residues. CDR3 nucleotides: TGTGCCAGCAGCCCAGGTCGGGTGAGGTCTGAAGCTTTCTTT. The encoded protein is CASSPGRVRSEAFF. Variable domain in full (rest from reference TRBV7-2 and TRBJ1-1): GAGVSQSPSNKVTEKGKDVELRCDPISGHTALYWYRQSLGQGLEFLIYFQGNSAPDKSGLPSDRFSAERTGGSVSTLTIQRTQQEDSAVYLCASSPGRVRSEAFFGQGTRLTVV.

The V call is TRBV6-2 or TRBV6-3, the J call TRBJ2-7, with 10 bases aligning to TRBD2. The V and J ends lost 2 bases and 3 bases, in that order; junction bases with no gene match: 10. The length of the CDR3 is 17 residues. Germline V lookup: CDR1 MNHEY, CDR2 SVGEGT. The CDR3 DNA is TGTGCCAGCAGTTACGCTAGCGGGAGTTCCATTTTCTACGAGCAGTACTTC. Its protein is CASSYASGSSIFYEQYF.

J is TRBJ1-3 and V is TRBV20-1; D possibly corresponds to TRBD1 (6 bases). CDR1 is DFQATT, CDR2 SNEGSKA, per germline (reference sequence). The CDR3 contains 14 residues. V was trimmed by 1 base and J by 4 bases, leaving 11 bases between them. The CDR3 sequence: CSARVQGSGNTIYF. DNA for the CDR3: TGCAGTGCTAGAGTACAGGGATCAGGAAACACCATATATTTT.

J is TRBJ2-1 and V is TRBV20-1; the D is unclear. V was cut by 3 bases and J by 2 bases, with 11 bases left in between. CDR1 and CDR2 from the germline V gene are DFQATT and SNEGSKA (reference sequence). CDR3 length: 14 residues. CDR3 region: CSASLPDAYNEQFF. In DNA form, the CDR3 reads TGCAGTGCTAGTCTCCCTGACGCCTACAATGAGCAGTTCTTC.

The chain uses TRBV12-5 and TRBJ2-3; 10 bases align to TRBD2. CDR1 is LGHNT, CDR2 FRNRAP, per germline. The CDR3 is 16 residues long. After removal of 2 bases from V and 3 bases from J, the junction contained 5 bases not matched to a gene. The CDR3 DNA reads TGTGCTAGTGGTTTGCAAGCGGGAGGGCCTACAGATACGCAGTATTTT. Its protein is CASGLQAGGPTDTQYF.

The chain is built from TRBV4-1 and TRBJ2-2; 10 bases match TRBD2. This CDR3 is built from 18 residues. Germline lookup yields CDR1 MGHRA and CDR2 YSYEKL. V was clipped by 3 bases and J by 7 bases; unmatched bases: 14. The CDR3 bases are TGCGCCAGCAGCCACCCCCTGGGCCTAGCGGGAGTCAGCGGGGAGCTGTTTTTT. Its translation: CASSHPLGLAGVSGELFF.

The rearrangement links TRBV18 to TRBJ1-5, with no clear D. This CDR3 is built from 14 residues. Germline CDR1 KGHSH, CDR2 LQKENI. The V end lost 2 bases, the J end lost 9 bases, and 14 bases lay between the germline ends. CDR3 in DNA: TGTGCCAGCTCACCATTAGCGGAAGGTGGGCCCCAGCATTTT. Its translation is CASSPLAEGGPQHF.

This clonotype was seen more than once but under ten times. This rearrangement joins TRBV4-2 to TRBJ1-6; D might be TRBD1 (5 bases). CDR1 LGHNA and CDR2 YNFKEQ come from the germline V gene. CDR3 length equals 13 residues. Trimming pared 0 bases from V and 10 bases from J, leaving 7 bases between. The CDR3 DNA sequence: TGTGCCAGCAGCCAAGAGGGGGAATCACCCCTCCACTTT. As protein: CASSQEGESPLHF.

This clonotype was seen only a few times. The chain couples TRBV7-2 to TRBJ2-1; 9 nucleotides agree with TRBD2. Germline V CDR1 and CDR2: SGHTA, FQGNSA. The V segment lost 1 base and the J segment 10 bases; nucleotides outside the gene matches: 8. This CDR3 comprises 15 residues. The CDR3 is CASSLEGGRAGEQFF. In DNA, the CDR3 is TGTGCCAGCAGCTTAGAAGGCGGGAGGGCCGGAGAGCAGTTCTTC.

The chain links TRBV24-1 to TRBJ1-6; possible D gene TRBD1, 5 bases. The CDR3 is 13 amino acids. V was pared by 7 bases and J by 10 bases, with 13 bases between. Germline values: CDR1 KGHDR, CDR2 SFDVKD. The CDR3 protein is CATSRDSKSPLHF. CDR3 coding DNA: TGTGCCACCAGCCGGGACTCAAAATCACCCCTCCACTTT.

The rearrangement joins TRBV7-6 to TRBJ1-4, with 7 bases that match TRBD1. The V gene end was trimmed by 4 bases and the J gene end by 10 bases; junction bases not matched to a gene: 3. The CDR3 is 12 residues long. Per the germline V gene, CDR1 is SGHVS and CDR2 is FNYEAQ. CDR3 amino acids: CASSYNRGKLFF. The CDR3 DNA follows: TGTGCCAGCAGCTACAACAGGGGAAAACTGTTTTTT.

This clonotype was counted many times. The chain combines TRBV28 with TRBJ1-2, with TRBD1 as a possible D gene (6 bases). The CDR3 has 14 residues. V gave up 6 bases and J gave up 3 bases, with 14 bases separating them. From germline, CDR1 is MDHEN and CDR2 SYDVKM. The DNA for the CDR3 is TGTGCCAGCAGCGTGGGGGGCCCGGACTATGGCTACACCTTC. Translation gives CASSVGGPDYGYTF.

This CDR3 is CASGLAPRSRYNEQFF. DNA for the CDR3: TGTGCTAGTGGTTTGGCACCCAGGAGTCGGTACAATGAGCAGTTCTTC. This chain links TRBV12-5 with TRBJ2-1; D gene unclear. The length of the CDR3 is 16 residues. V dropped 1 base and J dropped 4 bases, with 14 bases sitting between them. Per germline, CDR1 LGHNT and CDR2 FRNRAP. The full variable domain, in which reference TRBV12-5 and TRBJ2-1 provide the parts outside the CDR3, is DARVTQTPRHKVTEMGQEVTMRCQPILGHNTVFWYRQTMMQGLELLAYFRNRAPLDDSGMPKDRFSAEMPDATLATLKIQPSEPRDSAVYFCASGLAPRSRYNEQFFGPGTRLTVL.

CDR3 in amino acids: CASSGTVAAGQYF. DNA of the CDR3: TGTGCCAGTAGTGGGACAGTCGCAGCGGGCCAGTACTTC. The genes are TRBV19 and TRBJ2-5; TRBD1 is a possible D gene (7 bases). V dropped 5 bases and J dropped 10 bases, with 17 bases sitting between them. The CDR3 is 13 amino acids. The germline CDR1 and CDR2 sequences are LNHDA and SQIVND (reference sequence).

This clonotype was seen at least ten times. The gene calls are TRBV7-2 and TRBJ2-7; D is perhaps TRBD2 (5 bases). Trimming took off 5 bases at V and 0 bases at J, with 8 bases between the two ends. The length of the CDR3 is 13 residues. Germline CDR1 is SGHTA and CDR2 is FQGNSA. The CDR3 region is CASSRDYSYEQYV. CDR3 coding DNA: TGTGCCAGCAGCAGAGACTACTCCTACGAGCAGTACGTC.

The CDR3 DNA is TGTGCCAGCAAGAACACGGACACAGATACGCAGTATTTT. Amino acid sequence: CASKNTDTDTQYF. The V and J genes are TRBV6-2 or TRBV6-3 and TRBJ2-3; the D is unclear. Germline V gene sequence: CDR1 MNHEY, CDR2 SVGEGT. Trimming cost V 7 bases and J 2 bases, with 10 bases left between them. The length of the CDR3 is 13 residues.